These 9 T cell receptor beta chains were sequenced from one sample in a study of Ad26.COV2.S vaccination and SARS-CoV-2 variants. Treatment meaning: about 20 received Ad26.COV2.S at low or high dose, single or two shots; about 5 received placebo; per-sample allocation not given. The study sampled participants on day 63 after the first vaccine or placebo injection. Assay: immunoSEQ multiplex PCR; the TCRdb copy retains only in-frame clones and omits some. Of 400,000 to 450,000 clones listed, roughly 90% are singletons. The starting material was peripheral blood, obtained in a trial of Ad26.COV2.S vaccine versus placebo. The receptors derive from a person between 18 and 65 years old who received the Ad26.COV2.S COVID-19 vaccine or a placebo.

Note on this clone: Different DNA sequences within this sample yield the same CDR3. CDR3 residues: CASSVGRGNTEAFF. For the CDR3, the DNA is TGTGCCAGCAGCGTAGGTCGGGGGAACACTGAAGCTTTCTTT. The chain joins TRBV9 to TRBJ1-1; D ambiguous. Looked up from germline, CDR1 is SGDLS and CDR2 is YYNGEE. With 0 bases removed from V and 1 base from J, the gap between germline ends came to 7 bases. The CDR3 consists of 14 residues.

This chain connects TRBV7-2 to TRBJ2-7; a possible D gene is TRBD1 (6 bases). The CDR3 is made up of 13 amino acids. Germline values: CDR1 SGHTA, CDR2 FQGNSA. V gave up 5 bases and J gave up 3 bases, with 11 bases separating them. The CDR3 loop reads CASSRDTLYEQYF. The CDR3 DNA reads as TGTGCCAGCAGCCGGGACACCCTCTACGAGCAGTACTTC. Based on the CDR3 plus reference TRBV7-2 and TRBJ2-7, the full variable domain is GAGVSQSPSNKVTEKGKDVELRCDPISGHTALYWYRQSLGQGLEFLIYFQGNSAPDKSGLPSDRFSAERTGGSVSTLTIQRTQQEDSAVYLCASSRDTLYEQYFGPGTRLTVT.

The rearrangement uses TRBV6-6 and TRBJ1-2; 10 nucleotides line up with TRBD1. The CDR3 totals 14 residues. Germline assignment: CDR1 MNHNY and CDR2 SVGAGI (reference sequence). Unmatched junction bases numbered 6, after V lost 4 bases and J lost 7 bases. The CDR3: CASSFGTGESGYTF. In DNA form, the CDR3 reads TGTGCCAGCAGTTTCGGGACAGGGGAGAGTGGCTACACCTTC.

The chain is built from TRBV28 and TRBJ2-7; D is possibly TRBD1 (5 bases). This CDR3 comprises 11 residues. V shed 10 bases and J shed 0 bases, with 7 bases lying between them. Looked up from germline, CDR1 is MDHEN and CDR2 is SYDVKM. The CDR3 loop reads CATGHSYEQYF. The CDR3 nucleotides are TGTGCCACCGGACACTCCTACGAGCAGTACTTC.

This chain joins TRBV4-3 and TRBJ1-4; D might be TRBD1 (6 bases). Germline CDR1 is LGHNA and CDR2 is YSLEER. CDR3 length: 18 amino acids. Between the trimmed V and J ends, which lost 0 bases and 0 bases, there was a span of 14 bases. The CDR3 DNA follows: TGCGCCAGCAGCCAAGATAGAGAGGGGGAGGCAACTAATGAAAAACTGTTTTTT. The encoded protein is CASSQDREGEATNEKLFF.

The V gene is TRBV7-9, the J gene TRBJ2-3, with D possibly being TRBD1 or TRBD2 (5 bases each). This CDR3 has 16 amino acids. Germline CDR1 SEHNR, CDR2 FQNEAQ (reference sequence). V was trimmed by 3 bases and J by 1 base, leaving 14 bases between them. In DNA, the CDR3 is TGTGCCAGCAGCTTGAGGGGTCAGGGCGGCACAGATACGCAGTATTTT. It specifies CASSLRGQGGTDTQYF.

CDR3 nucleotides: TGTGCCAGCATTCCGGATGTGAGGGGGAACACTGAAGCTTTCTTT. It translates to CASIPDVRGNTEAFF. This chain connects TRBV7-2 to TRBJ1-1, with D maybe TRBD1 (5 bases). V gave up 7 bases and J gave up 1 base, with 16 bases separating them. The CDR3 has 15 residues. Germline V gene sequence: CDR1 SGHTA, CDR2 FQGNSA.

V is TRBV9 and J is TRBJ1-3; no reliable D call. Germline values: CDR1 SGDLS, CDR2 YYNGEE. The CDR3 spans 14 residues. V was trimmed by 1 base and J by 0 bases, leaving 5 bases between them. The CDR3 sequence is CASSVQSSGNTIYF. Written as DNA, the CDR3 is TGTGCCAGCAGCGTACAGAGCTCTGGAAACACCATATATTTT. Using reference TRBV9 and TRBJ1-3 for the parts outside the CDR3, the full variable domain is DSGVTQTPKHLITATGQRVTLRCSPRSGDLSVYWYQQSLDQGLQFLIQYYNGEERAKGNILERFSAQQFPDLHSELNLSSLELGDSALYFCASSVQSSGNTIYFGEGSWLTVV.

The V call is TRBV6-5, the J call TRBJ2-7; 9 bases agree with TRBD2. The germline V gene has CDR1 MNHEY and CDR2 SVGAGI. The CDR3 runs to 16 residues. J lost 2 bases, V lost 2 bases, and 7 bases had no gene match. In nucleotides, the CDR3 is TGTGCCAGCAGTTACGTCAGCGGGGGGTCGACCTACGAGCAGTACTTC. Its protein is CASSYVSGGSTYEQYF.